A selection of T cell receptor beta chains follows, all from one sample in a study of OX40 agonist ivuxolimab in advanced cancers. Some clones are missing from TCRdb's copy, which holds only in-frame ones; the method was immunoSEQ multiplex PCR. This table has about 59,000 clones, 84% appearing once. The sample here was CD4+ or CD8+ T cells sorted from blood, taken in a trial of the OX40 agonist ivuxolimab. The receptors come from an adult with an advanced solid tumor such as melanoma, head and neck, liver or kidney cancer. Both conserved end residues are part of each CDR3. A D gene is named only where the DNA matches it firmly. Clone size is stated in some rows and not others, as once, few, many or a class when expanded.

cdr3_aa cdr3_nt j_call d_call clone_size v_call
CASSFGLADKNIQYF TGTGCCAGCAGCTTCGGGTTAGCGGACAAAAACATTCAGTACTTC TRBJ2-4 . once TRBV7-2
CASSLDQNSPLHF TGTGCCAGCAGCTTGGATCAGAATTCACCCCTCCACTTT TRBJ1-6 . medium-sized TRBV5-6
CAWMRQGPSYEQYF TGTGCCTGGATGAGACAGGGGCCCTCCTACGAGCAGTACTTC TRBJ2-7 TRBD1 . TRBV30
CASSDPTGLCNQPQHF TGTGCCAGCAGTGACCCAACGGGACTGTGCAATCAGCCCCAGCATTTT TRBJ1-5 . once TRBV6-4
CASSLSRWTETQYF TGTGCCAGCAGTTTATCGAGGTGGACTGAGACCCAGTACTTC TRBJ2-5 . . TRBV27
CASSKLKGARALCSNQPQHF TGTGCCAGCAGCAAACTGAAGGGGGCTAGGGCACTGTGTAGCAATCAGCCCCAGCATTTT TRBJ1-5 . . TRBV21-1
CASSPLRFTDTQYF TGTGCCAGCAGCCCGCTGAGGTTCACAGATACGCAGTATTTT TRBJ2-3 . . TRBV7-9
CASSQPGPVHEQYF TGTGCCAGCAGTCAACCGGGCCCTGTCCACGAGCAGTACTTC TRBJ2-7 . . TRBV28
CASSLSGGTDTQYF TGTGCCAGCAGCTTAAGCGGCGGCACAGATACGCAGTATTTT TRBJ2-3 . . TRBV11-2
CASSQRGQGNEQFF TGTGCCAGCAGCCAACGCGGACAGGGGAATGAGCAGTTCTTC TRBJ2-1 TRBD1 . TRBV4-2